The present TCR beta chain was sequenced within a study of radiotherapy plus CTLA-4 blockade in lung cancer. The assay was immunoSEQ multiplex PCR, and TCRdb's table has in-frame clones only and misses some. This table has 90,000 to 100,000 clones, about four fifths appearing once. This TCR was recovered from a human donor with non-small cell lung cancer who had a partial response to radiotherapy plus ipilimumab. Some clones in this sample may be carry-over from other donors' samples. The sample here was peripheral blood, taken from a patient treated with radiotherapy plus ipilimumab.

CDR3 bases: TGTGCCAGTAAAAAAAACGGGAATCAGCCCCAGCATTTT. Translating it yields CASKKNGNQPQHF. The J gene is TRBJ1-5, the V gene TRBV19; D is uncertain. The V end was cut by 7 bases, the J end by 4 bases, with 11 bases between. This CDR3 has 13 residues. The germline gives CDR1 LNHDA, CDR2 SQIVND (reference sequence).